Presented here are 5 T cell receptor beta chains from one specimen sequenced in a study of vaccination and CD4 T cells after COVID-19. Treatment noted: roughly ten-day PBMC culture with coronavirus spike peptide pools or control peptides (ViraFEST assay). Scientists ran DNA taken from cultured CD4+ T cells through the Oncomine TCR Beta short-read assay for sequencing. TCRdb independently ran MiXCR on the PCR reads; one entry per CDR3 protein. This table holds approximately 20,000 distinct CDR3 sequences, around 33% found once. These TCRs' antigens remain unknown. The source material was cultured CD4+ T cells from blood. The receptors shown here come from a human donor with COVID-19.

This clonotype was seen a handful of times. The chain links TRBV24-1 to TRBJ1-2; the match to TRBD1 covers 10 bases. The trim removed 4 bases at V and 3 bases at J, leaving 10 bases unmatched. There are 17 residues in the CDR3. Germline V gene lookup returns CDR1 KGHDR and CDR2 SFDVKD. The CDR3 nucleotides are TGTGCCACCAGTGACGGCGGACGACAGGGGGCCCACTATGGCTACACCTTC. Translated: CATSDGGRQGAHYGYTF.

The gene calls are TRBV7-2 and TRBJ2-1; D gene uncertain. V lost 3 bases and J 5 bases, leaving 8 bases between the germline ends. This CDR3 has 13 residues. Per germline, CDR1 SGHTA and CDR2 FQGNSA. CDR3 protein: CASSFIRNNEQFF. In DNA, the CDR3 is TGTGCCAGCAGCTTTATCCGCAACAATGAGCAGTTCTTC.

The sample holds a few counts of this clonotype. The chain uses TRBV19 and TRBJ1-4, with 12 bases aligning to TRBD1. J gave up 8 bases and V 4 bases, and 2 bases lay outside the gene matches. This CDR3 has 14 residues. Germline V lookup: CDR1 LNHDA, CDR2 SQIVND (reference sequence). DNA of the CDR3: TGTGCCAGTAGTACGGGACAGGGGGCCGAAAAACTGTTTTTT. Protein sequence: CASSTGQGAEKLFF.

This clonotype was seen only a few times. The chain carries TRBV2 and TRBJ1-2, with a weak D call TRBD1 (5 bases). This CDR3 is built from 14 residues. V dropped 7 bases and J dropped 6 bases, with 18 bases sitting between them. Germline CDR1 is SNHLY and CDR2 is FYNNEI. The CDR3 spells CASTGVRREHGYTF. DNA for the CDR3: TGTGCCAGCACCGGGGTCCGCAGGGAGCATGGCTACACCTTC. Variable domain in full (rest from reference TRBV2 and TRBJ1-2): EPEVTQTPSHQVTQMGQEVILRCVPISNHLYFYWYRQILGQKVEFLVSFYNNEISEKSEIFDDQFSVERPDGSNFTLKIRSTKLEDSAMYFCASTGVRREHGYTFGSGTRLTVV.

This clonotype has only a few counts. The chain links TRBV9 to TRBJ2-5; 7 bases agree with TRBD2. The CDR3 length is 14 residues. Trimming at V came to 4 bases and at J to 2 bases, leaving 5 bases not matched to a gene. CDR1 and CDR2 (germline): SGDLS, YYNGEE. CDR3 sequence reads: CASSPGGTQETQYF. The CDR3 DNA reads as TGTGCCAGCAGCCCCGGGGGGACTCAAGAGACCCAGTACTTC.